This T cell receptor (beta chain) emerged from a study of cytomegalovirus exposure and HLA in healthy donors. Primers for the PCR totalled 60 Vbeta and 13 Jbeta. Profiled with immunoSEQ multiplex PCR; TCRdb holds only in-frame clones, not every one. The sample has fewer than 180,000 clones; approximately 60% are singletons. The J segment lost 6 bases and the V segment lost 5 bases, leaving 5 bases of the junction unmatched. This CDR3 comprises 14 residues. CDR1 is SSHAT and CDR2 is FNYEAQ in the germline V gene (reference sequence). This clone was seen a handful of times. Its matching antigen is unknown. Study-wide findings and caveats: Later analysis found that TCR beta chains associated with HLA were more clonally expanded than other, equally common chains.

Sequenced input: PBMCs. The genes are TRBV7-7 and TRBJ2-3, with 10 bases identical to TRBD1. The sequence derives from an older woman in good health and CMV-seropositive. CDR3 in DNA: TGTGCCAGCAGCAAGGACAGGGGGGCCGATACGCAGTATTTT. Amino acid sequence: CASSKDRGADTQYF.